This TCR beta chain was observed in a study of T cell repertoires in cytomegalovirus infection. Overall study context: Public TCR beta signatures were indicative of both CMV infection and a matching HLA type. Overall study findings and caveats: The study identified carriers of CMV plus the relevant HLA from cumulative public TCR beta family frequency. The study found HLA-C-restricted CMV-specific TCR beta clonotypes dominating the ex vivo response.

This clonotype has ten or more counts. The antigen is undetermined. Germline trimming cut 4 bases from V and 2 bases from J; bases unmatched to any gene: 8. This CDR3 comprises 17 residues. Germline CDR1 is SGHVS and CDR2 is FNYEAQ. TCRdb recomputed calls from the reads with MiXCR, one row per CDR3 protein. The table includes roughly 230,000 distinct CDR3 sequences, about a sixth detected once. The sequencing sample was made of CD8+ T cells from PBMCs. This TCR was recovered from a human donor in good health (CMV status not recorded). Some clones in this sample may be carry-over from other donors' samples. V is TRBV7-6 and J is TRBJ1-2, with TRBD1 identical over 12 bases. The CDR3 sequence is CASSSGTGGQTNYGYTF. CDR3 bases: TGTGCCAGCAGCTCCGGGACAGGGGGCCAAACAAACTATGGCTACACCTTC.